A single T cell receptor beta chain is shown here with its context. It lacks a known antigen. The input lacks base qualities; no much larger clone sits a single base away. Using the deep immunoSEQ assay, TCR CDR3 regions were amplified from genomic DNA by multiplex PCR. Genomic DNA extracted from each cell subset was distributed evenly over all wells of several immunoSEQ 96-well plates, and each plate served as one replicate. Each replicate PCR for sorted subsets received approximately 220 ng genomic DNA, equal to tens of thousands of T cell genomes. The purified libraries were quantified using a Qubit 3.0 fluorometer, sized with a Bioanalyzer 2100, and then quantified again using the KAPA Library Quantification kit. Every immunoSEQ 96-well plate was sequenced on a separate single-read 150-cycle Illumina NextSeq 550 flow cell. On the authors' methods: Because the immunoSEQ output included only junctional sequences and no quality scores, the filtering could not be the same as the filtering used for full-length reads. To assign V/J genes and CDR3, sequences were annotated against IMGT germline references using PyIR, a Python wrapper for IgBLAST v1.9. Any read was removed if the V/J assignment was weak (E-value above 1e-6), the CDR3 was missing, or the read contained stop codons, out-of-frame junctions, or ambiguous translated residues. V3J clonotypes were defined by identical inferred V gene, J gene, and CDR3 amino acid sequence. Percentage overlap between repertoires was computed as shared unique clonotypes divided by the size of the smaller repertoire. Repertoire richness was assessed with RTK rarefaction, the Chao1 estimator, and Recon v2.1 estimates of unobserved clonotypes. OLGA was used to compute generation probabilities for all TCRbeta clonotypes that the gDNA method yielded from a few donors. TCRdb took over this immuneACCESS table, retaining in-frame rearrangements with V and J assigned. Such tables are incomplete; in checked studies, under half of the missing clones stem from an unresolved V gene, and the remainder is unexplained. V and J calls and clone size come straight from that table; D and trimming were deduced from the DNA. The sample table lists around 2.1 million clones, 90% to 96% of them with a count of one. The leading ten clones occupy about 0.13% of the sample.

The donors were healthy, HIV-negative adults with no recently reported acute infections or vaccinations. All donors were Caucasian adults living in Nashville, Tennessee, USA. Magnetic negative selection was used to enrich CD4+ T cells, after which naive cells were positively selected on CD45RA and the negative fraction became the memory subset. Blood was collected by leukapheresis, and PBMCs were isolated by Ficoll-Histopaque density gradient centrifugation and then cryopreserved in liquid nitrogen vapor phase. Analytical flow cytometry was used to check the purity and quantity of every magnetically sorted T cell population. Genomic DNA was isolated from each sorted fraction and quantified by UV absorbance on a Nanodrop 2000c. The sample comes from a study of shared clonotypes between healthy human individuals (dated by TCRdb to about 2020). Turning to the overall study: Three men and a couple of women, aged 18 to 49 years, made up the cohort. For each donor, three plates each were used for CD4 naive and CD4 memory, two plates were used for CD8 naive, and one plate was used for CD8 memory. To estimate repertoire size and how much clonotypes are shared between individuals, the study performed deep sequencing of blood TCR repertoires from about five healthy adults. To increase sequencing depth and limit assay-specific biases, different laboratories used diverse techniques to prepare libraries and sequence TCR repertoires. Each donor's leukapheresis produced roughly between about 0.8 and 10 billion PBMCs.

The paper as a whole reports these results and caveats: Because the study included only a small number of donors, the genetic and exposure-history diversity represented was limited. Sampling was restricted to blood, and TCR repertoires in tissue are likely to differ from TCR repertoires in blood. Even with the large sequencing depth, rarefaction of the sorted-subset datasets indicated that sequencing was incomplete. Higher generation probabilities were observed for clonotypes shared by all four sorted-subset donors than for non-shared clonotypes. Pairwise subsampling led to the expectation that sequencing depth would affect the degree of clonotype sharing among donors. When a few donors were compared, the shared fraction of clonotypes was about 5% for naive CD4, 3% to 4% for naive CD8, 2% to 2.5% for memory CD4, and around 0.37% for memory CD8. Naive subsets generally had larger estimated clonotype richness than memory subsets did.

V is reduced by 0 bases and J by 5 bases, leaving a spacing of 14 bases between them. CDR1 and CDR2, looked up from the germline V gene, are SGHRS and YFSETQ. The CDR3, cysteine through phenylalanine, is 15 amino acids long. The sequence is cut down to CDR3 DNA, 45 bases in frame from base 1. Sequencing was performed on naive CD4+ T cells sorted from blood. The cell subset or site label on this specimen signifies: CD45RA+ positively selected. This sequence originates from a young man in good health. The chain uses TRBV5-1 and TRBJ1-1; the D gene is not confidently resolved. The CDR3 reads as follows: CASSLESGRGTEAFF. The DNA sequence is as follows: TGCGCCAGCAGCTTGGAAAGTGGGCGAGGGACTGAAGCTTTCTTT.